This T cell receptor (beta chain) originates from a study of early T cells in non-severe SARS-CoV-2 infection. Findings and limits, study-wide: The VDJdb matching leaned toward anti-spike CD8 responses and overlooked private and CD4 specificities.

Unique molecular identifiers tagged individual cDNA molecules. MiXCR, applied by TCRdb to the 5' RACE reads, yields one record per CDR3 protein. This sample carries fewer than 100,000 distinct CDR3 sequences, 10% to 15% of them seen once, and the ten largest clones take about 3.4%. This clonotype has just a few counts. No antigen is known for it. The CDR3 sequence is 12 residues long. The V end was cut by 8 bases, the J end by 5 bases, with 10 bases between. Germline CDR1 is LNHDA and CDR2 is SQIVND (reference sequence). Sequencing was performed on whole blood. This clonotype was sampled from an adult who was a healthcare worker with PCR-confirmed SARS-CoV-2 infection or an uninfected control (not recorded which). This sequence joins TRBV19 and TRBJ1-5; D is undetermined. In DNA, the CDR3 is TGTGCCAGTCTGACTAACGATCAGCCCCAGCATTTT. This gives the protein CASLTNDQPQHF.